Listed below are T cell receptor beta chains from one sample, sequenced in a study of cytomegalovirus exposure and HLA in healthy donors. Method: immunoSEQ multiplex PCR; TCRdb's copy keeps in-frame clones and lacks some. Of 150,000 to 200,000 clones in the sample, around 82% were seen once. The sequenced sample was PBMCs. Source of these receptors: a man between 18 and 35 years old in good health and CMV-seronegative. Each CDR3 is given with its conserved first and last residue. The D gene is left open where the match is weak. Expanded clones are given a class, and other clones once, few, many or no size at all.

j_gene,v_gene,d_gene,abundance,CDR3nt,CDR3aa
TRBJ2-7,TRBV2,NA,NA,TGTGCCAGTTTTGACAATACCTACGAGCAGTACTTC,CASFDNTYEQYF
TRBJ2-6,TRBV11-2,TRBD1,few,TGTGCCAGCAGCTTAGTAGGGACAGTGAACTCTGGGGCCAACGTCCTGACTTTC,CASSLVGTVNSGANVLTF
TRBJ2-5,TRBV7-6,TRBD1,NA,TGTGCCAGCAGCTTCCAGACAGGGGCGGAGACCCAGTACTTC,CASSFQTGAETQYF
TRBJ2-7,TRBV25-1,TRBD1,NA,TGTGCCAGCAGTGAACTTGGGACAGGGGGAAGGTACGAGCAGTACTTC,CASSELGTGGRYEQYF
TRBJ1-6,TRBV2,NA,NA,TGTGCCAGCAGTGTAGCCAGAACTAATTCACCCCTCCACTTT,CASSVARTNSPLHF
TRBJ2-7,TRBV21-1,NA,NA,TGTGCCAGCAGCCAGAACCCCCCGACTAGCGGGAGGGCCATCTACGAGCAGTACTTC,CASSQNPPTSGRAIYEQYF
TRBJ2-3,TRBV7-3,TRBD1,NA,TGTGCCAGCAGCTTAAGGGGAGCAGGGGGCAGGAGTGCAGATACGCAGTATTTT,CASSLRGAGGRSADTQYF
TRBJ2-1,TRBV11-3,NA,NA,TGTGCCAGCAGCCCCAGTACCCGACAGGAGCAGTTCTTC,CASSPSTRQEQFF
TRBJ2-2,TRBV4-3,TRBD2,NA,TGCGCCAGCAGCCAAGATCGGACTAGCGGGAGAGCCGGGGAGCTGTTTTTT,CASSQDRTSGRAGELFF
TRBJ2-7,TRBV29-1,TRBD2,NA,TGCAGCGTTGCTGGGGGGGATTCCTACGAGCAGTACTTC,CSVAGGDSYEQYF
TRBJ2-5,TRBV6-1,NA,once,TGTGCCAGCCATCCTGGGACAACTAAAGAGACCCAGTACTTC,CASHPGTTKETQYF
TRBJ1-3,TRBV28,NA,few,TGTGCCAGCAGTTTTTTGGGGGCGGCCTATGGAAACACCATATATTTT,CASSFLGAAYGNTIYF
TRBJ2-1,TRBV7-8,TRBD1,NA,TGTGCCAGCAGCGATACAGGGGATTCTTCCTACAATGAGCAGTTCTTC,CASSDTGDSSYNEQFF
TRBJ2-1,TRBV5-1,TRBD2,NA,TGCGCCAGCAGCTTGGAGGCGGGAGGGCCGGATGAGCAGTTCTTC,CASSLEAGGPDEQFF
TRBJ1-1,TRBV6-5,NA,NA,TGTGCCAGCAGAGCCCTCCAGGGTGCTACTGAAGCTTTCTTT,CASRALQGATEAFF
TRBJ2-7,TRBV13,TRBD1,NA,TGTGCCAGCAGCTTAGGGGGGGCGGACAGGGTCTACGAGCAGTACTTC,CASSLGGADRVYEQYF
TRBJ2-7,TRBV7-9,NA,NA,TGTGCCAGCAGAATGGCAGGGGGGAACTCCTACGAGCAGTACTTC,CASRMAGGNSYEQYF
TRBJ1-2,TRBV28,NA,NA,TGTGCCAGCAGTCCAGGGAAAACTAATGGCTACACCTTC,CASSPGKTNGYTF
TRBJ1-4,TRBV30,TRBD1,NA,TGTGCCTGCCACAGGGGTTCATACGAAAAACTGTTTTTT,CACHRGSYEKLFF
TRBJ1-2,TRBV6-5,NA,NA,TGTGCCAGCAGTTACCCTGGACATAAAGGCTACACCTTC,CASSYPGHKGYTF
TRBJ1-1,TRBV4-1,NA,NA,TGCGCCAGCAGCCCCCTCAGAGGGAACACTGAAGCTTTCTTT,CASSPLRGNTEAFF
TRBJ1-2,TRBV5-4,NA,NA,TGTGCCAGCAGCTTGGACAGGGAAAGAGGTGGCTACACCTTC,CASSLDRERGGYTF